A selection of T cell receptor beta chains follows, all from one sample in a study of shared clonotypes between healthy human individuals. Libraries were prepared by immunoSEQ multiplex PCR; TCRdb keeps only in-frame clonotypes and omits some of them. The repertoire consists of some 2,100,000 clones, with about 93% occurring once and the leading ten covering 1.5% to 2%. The sequencing sample was made of naive CD8+ T cells from PBMCs. Source of these receptors: a man younger than 35 in good health. Some clones in this sample may be carry-over from other donors' samples. Both conserved end residues are part of each CDR3. Each record gives: J gene, clone size, D gene, V gene, CDR3 protein, CDR3 DNA. The D gene is left open where the match is weak. Size tells how often a clone was seen (once, few, many) or the class of an expanded clone, and some rows leave it out.

TRBJ1-2,NA,NA,TRBV29-1,CSVRATGDGYTF,TGCAGCGTTCGGGCCACAGGCGATGGCTACACCTTC
TRBJ1-4,NA,NA,TRBV28,CASSPNHGPVEKLFF,TGTGCCAGCAGTCCGAATCATGGGCCGGTTGAAAAACTGTTTTTT
TRBJ2-1,NA,NA,TRBV6-5,CASSYGGGNYYNEQFF,TGTGCCAGCAGTTATGGCGGCGGGAACTACTACAATGAGCAGTTCTTC
TRBJ1-1,NA,NA,TRBV5-1,CASSLGGMNTEAFF,TGCGCCAGCAGCTTGGGAGGGATGAACACTGAAGCTTTCTTT
TRBJ1-2,NA,NA,TRBV5-1,CASSPTGLSNYGYTF,TGCGCCAGCAGCCCGACAGGATTGAGTAACTATGGCTACACCTTC
TRBJ2-3,NA,NA,TRBV19,CASSGRVKDTQYF,TGTGCCAGTAGTGGCAGAGTTAAAGATACGCAGTATTTT
TRBJ2-7,NA,NA,TRBV29-1,CSVGGAGAIFDEQYF,TGCAGCGTTGGGGGGGCCGGGGCAATTTTCGACGAGCAGTACTTC
TRBJ2-7,few,NA,TRBV2,CASSVSPYEQYF,TGTGCCAGCAGTGTCTCTCCCTACGAGCAGTACTTC
TRBJ2-7,NA,NA,TRBV28,CASSPPWGAYEQYF,TGTGCCAGCAGTCCCCCGTGGGGGGCCTACGAGCAGTACTTC
TRBJ1-1,NA,NA,TRBV12-5,CASGRANTEAFF,TGTGCTAGTGGGCGGGCGAACACTGAAGCTTTCTTT
TRBJ2-7,NA,NA,TRBV28,CASKTQGTLYEQYF,TGTGCCAGTAAAACCCAGGGAACTCTCTACGAGCAGTACTTC
TRBJ2-7,NA,NA,TRBV9,CASSVGGSPRSYEQYF,TGTGCCAGCAGCGTAGGCGGTAGCCCGCGCTCCTACGAGCAGTACTTC
TRBJ2-7,NA,NA,TRBV4-1,CASSLHSSYEQYF,TGCGCCAGCAGCCTCCATAGCTCCTACGAGCAGTACTTC
TRBJ2-3,NA,NA,TRBV11-2,CASSLRTYPDTQYF,TGTGCCAGCAGCCTAAGAACCTATCCGGATACGCAGTATTTT
TRBJ2-7,NA,NA,TRBV18,CASSPLTVTIYEQYF,TGTGCCAGCTCACCCCTTACAGTTACCATCTACGAGCAGTACTTC
TRBJ2-5,NA,NA,TRBV2,CASQRETQYF,TGTGCCAGCCAACGGGAGACCCAGTACTTC
TRBJ1-2,NA,TRBD1,TRBV29-1,CSVTRQGVNYGYTF,TGCAGCGTAACCCGACAGGGGGTTAACTATGGCTACACCTTC
TRBJ2-1,NA,NA,TRBV29-1,CSVEGGQYNEQFF,TGCAGCGTTGAAGGAGGACAGTACAATGAGCAGTTCTTC
TRBJ1-5,NA,NA,TRBV7-9,CASSPWEEAQHF,TGTGCCAGCAGCCCCTGGGAAGAAGCCCAGCATTTT
TRBJ2-7,NA,TRBD1,TRBV9,CASSGRTGDDLPEQYF,TGTGCCAGCAGCGGGAGGACAGGGGACGACCTACCCGAGCAGTACTTC
TRBJ2-7,NA,NA,TRBV7-2,CASSRRTTGRIEQYF,TGTGCCAGCAGCCGTAGGACTACAGGACGGATCGAGCAGTACTTC
TRBJ2-7,NA,NA,TRBV7-9,CASSLVPDGTEQYF,TGTGCCAGCAGCTTAGTCCCAGATGGGACCGAGCAGTACTTC
TRBJ1-1,NA,NA,TRBV27,CASRGFGMNTEAFF,TGTGCCAGCAGGGGATTCGGGATGAACACTGAAGCTTTCTTT
TRBJ2-5,NA,NA,TRBV27,CASSPSGPRLVAQYF,TGTGCCAGCAGTCCTTCGGGACCGCGCCTCGTGGCCCAGTACTTC
TRBJ2-1,NA,TRBD2,TRBV9,CASSVGRGYNEQFF,TGTGCCAGCAGCGTAGGGCGGGGGTACAATGAGCAGTTCTTC
TRBJ1-3,once,TRBD1,TRBV6-5,CASSKDRGSGNTIYF,TGTGCCAGCAGTAAGGACAGGGGCTCTGGAAACACCATATATTTT
TRBJ2-7,NA,TRBD2,TRBV27,CASSISSGTSRLEQYF,TGTGCCAGCAGTATAAGTTCGGGGACTAGTCGCCTCGAGCAGTACTTC
TRBJ2-3,NA,NA,TRBV7-2,CASSLVEASTDTQYF,TGTGCCAGCAGCTTAGTCGAGGCAAGCACAGATACGCAGTATTTT
TRBJ2-2,once,NA,TRBV30,CAWSVPTTNTGELFF,TGTGCCTGGAGTGTACCCACTACGAACACCGGGGAGCTGTTTTTT
TRBJ2-2,NA,NA,TRBV5-5,CASSLGRRYTGELFF,TGTGCCAGCAGCTTGGGAAGGCGCTACACCGGGGAGCTGTTTTTT
TRBJ2-2,NA,TRBD2,TRBV5-1,CASSFGASGDNTGELFF,TGCGCCAGCAGCTTTGGGGCTAGCGGGGACAACACCGGGGAGCTGTTTTTT
TRBJ2-1,once,NA,TRBV5-6,CASRTFDGIPDEQFF,TGTGCCAGCAGGACCTTTGACGGGATTCCCGATGAGCAGTTCTTC
TRBJ2-2,NA,NA,TRBV19,CASSIVLIGGELFF,TGTGCCAGTAGTATAGTCCTCATCGGAGGGGAGCTGTTTTTT
TRBJ2-1,NA,TRBD2,TRBV29-1,CSILGASGRLYNEQFF,TGCAGCATCCTAGGGGCTAGCGGGAGACTCTACAATGAGCAGTTCTTC
TRBJ2-2,NA,TRBD2,TRBV7-9,CASSPPGTSGANTGELFF,TGTGCCAGCAGCCCCCCCGGGACTAGCGGGGCGAACACCGGGGAGCTGTTTTTT
TRBJ2-7,NA,NA,TRBV27,CASSAPPEEQYF,TGTGCCAGCAGTGCCCCTCCGGAGGAGCAGTACTTC
TRBJ2-6,NA,NA,TRBV28,CASSSPGLSSVLTF,TGTGCCAGCAGCTCACCGGGACTGTCCTCCGTCCTGACTTTC
TRBJ2-1,NA,NA,TRBV7-2,CASSLGGGGTEQFF,TGTGCCAGCAGCTTGGGGGGTGGCGGAACTGAGCAGTTCTTC
TRBJ1-2,NA,NA,TRBV6-1,CASTGSRRDGYTF,TGTGCCAGCACGGGGTCCCGGCGGGATGGCTACACCTTC
TRBJ1-1,NA,NA,TRBV6-5,CASSYGWGRFNTEAFF,TGTGCCAGCAGTTACGGCTGGGGACGGTTTAACACTGAAGCTTTCTTT
TRBJ2-7,once,TRBD1,TRBV11-2,CASSSRQGSPYEQYF,TGTGCCAGCAGCAGCAGACAGGGGTCCCCTTACGAGCAGTACTTC
TRBJ1-2,NA,NA,TRBV7-9,CASSPQDTVYGYTF,TGTGCCAGCAGCCCCCAGGACACCGTCTATGGCTACACCTTC
TRBJ1-5,NA,TRBD1,TRBV10-3,CAIRPDRGHQPQHF,TGTGCCATCAGACCTGACAGGGGGCATCAGCCCCAGCATTTT
TRBJ1-1,NA,NA,TRBV27,CASSGGANTEAFF,TGTGCCAGCAGTGGGGGTGCTAACACTGAAGCTTTCTTT
TRBJ2-2,NA,NA,TRBV4-3,CASSPRADSTLLNTGELFF,TGCGCCAGCAGTCCCAGGGCGGACTCGACACTCCTGAACACCGGGGAGCTGTTTTTT
TRBJ2-3,once,TRBD2,TRBV10-3,CAISESRASGITDTQYF,TGTGCCATCAGTGAGTCGAGGGCTAGCGGGATCACAGATACGCAGTATTTT
TRBJ2-7,NA,TRBD1,TRBV6-6,CASSSGGDEQYF,TGTGCCAGCAGTTCAGGGGGCGACGAGCAGTACTTC
TRBJ2-7,NA,NA,TRBV9,CASSVDSAGSYEQYF,TGTGCCAGCAGCGTAGATTCGGCAGGGTCCTACGAGCAGTACTTC
TRBJ1-3,NA,TRBD1,TRBV7-9,CASSWGQGAMGNTIYF,TGTGCCAGCAGCTGGGGACAGGGGGCGATGGGAAACACCATATATTTT